Here is one T cell receptor (beta chain) with its context. What it recognizes is unknown. This sample was included in a study of CD8 T cells in Susac syndrome. Reverse transcription of 0.5 to 1 ug RNA was performed with random hexamers. An immunoSEQ multiplex PCR generated amplified TCR beta CDR3 products spanning 54 Vbeta and 13 Jbeta. TCRdb ran MiXCR on the immunoSEQ multiplex PCR reads and lists one entry per CDR3 protein. Seen here are fewer than 90,000 distinct CDR3 sequences, nearly 95% observed once, and the top ten hold 0.85% to 1%. The CDR3 is 15 residues long. Germline-derived CDR1 and CDR2 are DFQATT and SNEGSKA (reference sequence). After removal of 0 bases from V and 5 bases from J, the junction contained 10 bases not matched to a gene. Study results and limitations: TEMRA cells and active patients showed peak Susac CD8+ clonal expansion.

TEMRA cells were FACS-enriched, while CD8+ and CD4+ T cells were negatively isolated. V and J are TRBV20-1 and TRBJ2-7; 7 bases fit TRBD2. The sequencing sample was made of CD8+ T cells from PBMCs. The receptor was isolated from a human donor with Susac syndrome. The CDR3 loop reads CSARDLRAGRDEQYF. CDR3 nucleotides: TGCAGTGCTAGAGATCTTCGGGCAGGGAGGGACGAGCAGTACTTC.